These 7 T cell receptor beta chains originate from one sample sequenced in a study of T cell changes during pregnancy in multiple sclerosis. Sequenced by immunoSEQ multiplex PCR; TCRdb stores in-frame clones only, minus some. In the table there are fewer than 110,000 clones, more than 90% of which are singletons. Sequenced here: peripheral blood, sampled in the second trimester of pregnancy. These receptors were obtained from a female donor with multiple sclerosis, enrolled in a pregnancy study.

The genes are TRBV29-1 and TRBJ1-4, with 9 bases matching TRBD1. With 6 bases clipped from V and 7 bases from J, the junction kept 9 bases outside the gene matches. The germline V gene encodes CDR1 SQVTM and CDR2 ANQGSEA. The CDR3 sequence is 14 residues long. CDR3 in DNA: TGCAGCGTCAAAAAGGGGACAGGGATTGAAAAACTGTTTTTT. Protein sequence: CSVKKGTGIEKLFF.

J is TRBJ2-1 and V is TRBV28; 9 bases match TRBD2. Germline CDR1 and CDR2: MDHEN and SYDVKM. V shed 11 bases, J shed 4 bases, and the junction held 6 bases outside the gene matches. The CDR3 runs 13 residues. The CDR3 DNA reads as TGTGCCTCGCGACTAGCGGATTACAATGAGCAGTTCTTC. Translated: CASRLADYNEQFF.

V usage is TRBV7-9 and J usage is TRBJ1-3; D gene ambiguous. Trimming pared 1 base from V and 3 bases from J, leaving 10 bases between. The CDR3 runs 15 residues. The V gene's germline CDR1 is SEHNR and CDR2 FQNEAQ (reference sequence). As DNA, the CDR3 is TGTGCCAGCAGCTTAGTATCGGGGTATGGAAACACCATATATTTT. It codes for CASSLVSGYGNTIYF.

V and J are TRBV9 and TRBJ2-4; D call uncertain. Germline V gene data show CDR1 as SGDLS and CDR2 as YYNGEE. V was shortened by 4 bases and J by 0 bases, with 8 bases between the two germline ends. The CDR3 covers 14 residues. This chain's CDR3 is CASSLGLAKNIQYF. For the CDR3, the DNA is TGTGCCAGCAGCTTAGGTCTAGCCAAAAACATTCAGTACTTC.

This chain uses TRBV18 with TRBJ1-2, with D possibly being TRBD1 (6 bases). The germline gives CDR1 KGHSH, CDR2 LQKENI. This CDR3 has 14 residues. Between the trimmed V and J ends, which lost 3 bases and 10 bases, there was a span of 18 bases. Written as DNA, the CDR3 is TGTGCCAGCTCACCCCGGACAGAGCACTCGGTCTACACCTTC. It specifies CASSPRTEHSVYTF.

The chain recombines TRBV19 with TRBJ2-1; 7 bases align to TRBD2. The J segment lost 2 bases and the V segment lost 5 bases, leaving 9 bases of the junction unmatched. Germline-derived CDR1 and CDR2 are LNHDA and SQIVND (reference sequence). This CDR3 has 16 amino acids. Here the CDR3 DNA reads TGTGCCAGTAGTTACGGGGGAGGGCACACCTACAATGAGCAGTTCTTC. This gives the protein CASSYGGGHTYNEQFF.

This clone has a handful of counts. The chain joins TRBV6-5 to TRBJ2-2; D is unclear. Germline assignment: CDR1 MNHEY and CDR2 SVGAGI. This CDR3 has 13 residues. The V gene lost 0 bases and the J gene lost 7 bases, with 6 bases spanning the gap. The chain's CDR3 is CASSYSYSGELFF. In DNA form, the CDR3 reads TGTGCCAGCAGTTACTCGTATAGCGGGGAGCTGTTTTTT.